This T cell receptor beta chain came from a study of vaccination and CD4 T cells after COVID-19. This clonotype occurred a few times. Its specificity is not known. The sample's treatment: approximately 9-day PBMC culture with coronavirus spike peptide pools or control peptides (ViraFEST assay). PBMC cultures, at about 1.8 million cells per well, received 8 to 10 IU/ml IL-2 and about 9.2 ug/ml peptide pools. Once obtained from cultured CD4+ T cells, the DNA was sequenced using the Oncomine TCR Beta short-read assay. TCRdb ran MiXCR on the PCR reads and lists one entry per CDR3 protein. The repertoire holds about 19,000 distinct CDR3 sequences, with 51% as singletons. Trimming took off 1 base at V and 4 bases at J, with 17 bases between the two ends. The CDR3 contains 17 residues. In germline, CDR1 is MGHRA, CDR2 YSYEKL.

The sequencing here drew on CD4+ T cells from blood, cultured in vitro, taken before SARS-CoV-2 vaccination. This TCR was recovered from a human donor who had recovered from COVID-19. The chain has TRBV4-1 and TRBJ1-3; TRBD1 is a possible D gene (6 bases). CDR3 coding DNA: TGCGCCAGCAGCCAAGTTGGGATAACAGGGTCCGGAAACACCATATATTTT. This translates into CASSQVGITGSGNTIYF.